These 20 T cell receptor beta chains came from one sample sequenced in a study of cytomegalovirus exposure and HLA in healthy donors. Measured with immunoSEQ multiplex PCR; TCRdb has only the in-frame clones, and not every one. The sample yields roughly 270,000 clones, approximately 88% seen once. Sequenced input: PBMCs. These receptors all stem from a young woman in good health and CMV-seronegative.

The chain combines TRBV10-3 with TRBJ2-7; 8 bases agree with TRBD1. This CDR3 region has 16 residues. The germline CDR1 and CDR2 sequences are ENHRY and SYGVKD. Trimming at V came to 6 bases and at J to 2 bases, leaving 12 bases not matched to a gene. CDR3 bases: TGTGCCATCAGCCGAAAATCGGGACAGGCGACCTACGAGCAGTACTTC. Its translation is CAISRKSGQATYEQYF.

The chain employs TRBV6-5 and TRBJ2-2, with a possible D match to TRBD2 (6 bases). Trimming took off 7 bases at V and 6 bases at J, with 18 bases between the two ends. This CDR3 has 15 residues. Germline V gene lookup returns CDR1 MNHEY and CDR2 SVGAGI. The DNA for the CDR3 is TGTGCCAGCACCGATAGCGGTTATGGCGCCGGGGAGCTGTTTTTT. This translates into CASTDSGYGAGELFF.

The V call is TRBV5-1, the J call TRBJ2-3; D perhaps matches TRBD2 (5 bases). V was cut by 3 bases and J by 1 base, with 15 bases left in between. This CDR3 spans 16 amino acids. Germline V gene data show CDR1 as SGHRS and CDR2 as YFSETQ. The CDR3 reads CASSSLLGSGTDTQYF. The CDR3 DNA reads as TGCGCCAGCAGCTCTCTACTAGGGTCGGGCACAGATACGCAGTATTTT.

A few counts support this clone. This chain connects TRBV25-1 to TRBJ2-1; weak D call: TRBD1 (6 bases). Germline CDR1 MGHDK, CDR2 SYGVNS. The CDR3 runs to 12 residues. Trimming removed 7 bases at V and 12 bases at J, with 16 bases between. CDR3 sequence: CASTPGAGGQFF. Written as DNA, the CDR3 is TGTGCCAGCACTCCAGGGGCAGGTGGGCAGTTCTTC.

The count of this clone is one. The V gene is TRBV19, the J gene TRBJ2-5; 11 positions agree with TRBD1. The V and J ends lost 8 bases and 4 bases, in that order; junction bases with no gene match: 6. The CDR3 totals 14 residues. CDR1 LNHDA and CDR2 SQIVND come from the germline V gene (reference sequence). The CDR3 DNA reads TGTGCCAGTGATGGGACAGGGGGAATAGAGACCCAGTACTTC. Translated: CASDGTGGIETQYF.

This chain joins TRBV14 and TRBJ2-2; D is undetermined. CDR1 SGHDN and CDR2 FVKESK come from the germline V gene. The CDR3 loop spans 15 amino acids. V lost 0 bases, J lost 5 bases, and 10 bases lay in between. DNA for the CDR3: TGTGCCAGCAGCCAAGAACTACGGGTAACCGGGGAGCTGTTTTTT. This codes for CASSQELRVTGELFF.

This CDR3 is CASSETSSNQPQHF. The CDR3 coding sequence is TGTGCCAGCAGTGAAACCAGTAGCAATCAGCCCCAGCATTTT. The rearrangement joins TRBV2 to TRBJ1-5, with D unclear. Germline V gene sequence: CDR1 SNHLY, CDR2 FYNNEI. V gave up 2 bases and J gave up 0 bases, with 5 bases separating them. CDR3 size: 14 residues.

CDR3 in amino acids: CASSLRGTASEQETQYF. CDR3 DNA sequence: TGTGCCAGCAGCTTGAGAGGCACGGCTTCGGAACAAGAGACCCAGTACTTC. The genes are TRBV5-6 and TRBJ2-5; D is unresolved. Germline V gene sequence: CDR1 SGHDT, CDR2 YYEEEE. V was cut by 1 base and J by 2 bases, with 18 bases left in between. The CDR3 has 17 amino acids.

The chain has TRBV6-6 and TRBJ2-7; D remains ambiguous. V shed 0 bases and J shed 3 bases, with 6 bases lying between them. Germline lookup yields CDR1 MNHNY and CDR2 SVGAGI (reference sequence). The CDR3 runs to 13 residues. CDR3 nucleotide sequence: TGTGCCAGCAGTTACTCGAACAGCTACGAGCAGTACTTC. This encodes CASSYSNSYEQYF.

This chain connects TRBV10-3 to TRBJ2-7; maybe TRBD1 (6 bases). This CDR3 has 12 residues. Trimming cost V 5 bases and J 7 bases, with 12 bases left between them. The germline V gene encodes CDR1 ENHRY and CDR2 SYGVKD. The CDR3 is CAISIGTGEQYF. The CDR3 DNA follows: TGTGCCATCAGTATCGGCACAGGGGAGCAGTACTTC.

This clone was detected once. The chain recombines TRBV4-1 with TRBJ1-5, with 8 bases lining up with TRBD1. Germline CDR1 and CDR2: MGHRA and YSYEKL. The CDR3 totals 17 residues. Trimming cost V 0 bases and J 1 base; bases outside gene matches: 5. Here the CDR3 reads CASSQEGQGESNQPQHF. The CDR3 nucleotides read TGCGCCAGCAGCCAAGAAGGACAGGGAGAAAGCAATCAGCCCCAGCATTTT.

This clone was seen only a few times. This rearrangement joins TRBV29-1 to TRBJ1-4; D might be TRBD1 (6 bases). Germline CDR1 and CDR2: SQVTM and ANQGSEA. The CDR3 runs 13 residues. With 6 bases removed from V and 8 bases from J, the gap between germline ends came to 16 bases. In DNA, the CDR3 is TGCAGCGTGGGGTGGGGTCAGGGGGAAAAACTGTTTTTT. This codes for CSVGWGQGEKLFF.

The V gene is TRBV12-2, the J gene TRBJ2-7; no DNA check was done on the table's D call, TRBD1. TRBV12-2 is reported as a pseudogene. This CDR3 has 18 residues. The CDR3 reads CASRLMWDRVLSSYEQYF. CDR3 bases: TGTGCAAGTCGCTTAATGTGGGACAGGGTTCTCAGCTCCTACGAGCAGTACTTC.

The chain has TRBV28 and TRBJ2-3, with D hard to call. The V end lost 10 bases, the J end lost 3 bases, and 8 bases lay between the germline ends. CDR1 MDHEN and CDR2 SYDVKM come from the germline V gene. This CDR3 has 11 amino acids. In nucleotides, the CDR3 is TGTGCCACCATGAGGACAGATACGCAGTATTTT. Its protein is CATMRTDTQYF.

The V and J genes are TRBV5-1 and TRBJ2-7; 8 bases match TRBD1. The J segment lost 4 bases and the V segment lost 3 bases, leaving 6 bases of the junction unmatched. The germline gives CDR1 SGHRS, CDR2 YFSETQ. CDR3 length: 14 residues. The CDR3 is CASSWNRGTYEQYF. The CDR3 bases are TGCGCCAGCAGCTGGAACAGGGGGACGTACGAGCAGTACTTC.

The chain has TRBV7-2 and TRBJ1-3; tentatively, D is TRBD1 (6 bases). CDR1 is SGHTA and CDR2 is FQGNSA in the germline V gene. The CDR3 contains 15 residues. V dropped 5 bases and J dropped 2 bases, with 13 bases sitting between them. The CDR3 here is CASSPWTVTGNTIYF. The DNA for the CDR3 is TGTGCCAGCAGCCCCTGGACAGTAACTGGAAACACCATATATTTT.

This chain joins TRBV23-1 and TRBJ2-1; 8 nucleotides line up with TRBD1. TRBV23-1 counts as an open reading frame of uncertain function. This CDR3 spans 16 amino acids. The V gene end was trimmed by 1 base and the J gene end by 2 bases; junction bases not matched to a gene: 4. CDR3: CASSQFDRGPYNEQFF. The CDR3 DNA reads as TGCGCCAGCAGTCAATTCGACAGGGGCCCCTACAATGAGCAGTTCTTC.

This clone was seen a single time. The gene calls are TRBV28 and TRBJ2-7; 10 positions agree with TRBD2. J gave up 5 bases and V 0 bases, and 4 bases lay outside the gene matches. The CDR3 has 15 amino acids. From germline, CDR1 is MDHEN and CDR2 SYDVKM. CDR3 loop: CASSLWGLAWNEQYF. The CDR3, as DNA: TGTGCCAGCAGTTTATGGGGACTAGCGTGGAACGAGCAGTACTTC. Based on the CDR3 plus reference TRBV28 and TRBJ2-7, the full variable domain is DVKVTQSSRYLVKRTGEKVFLECVQDMDHENMFWYRQDPGLGLRLIYFSYDVKMKEKGDIPEGYSVSREKKERFSLILESASTNQTSMYLCASSLWGLAWNEQYFGPGTRLTVT.

This chain connects TRBV6-5 to TRBJ2-7; 9 positions agree with TRBD2. The CDR3 covers 15 residues. The V segment lost 6 bases and the J segment 2 bases; nucleotides outside the gene matches: 8. Germline V lookup: CDR1 MNHEY, CDR2 SVGAGI. CDR3 bases: TGTGCCAGCAGACCGGTGAGCGGGAGGACCTACGAGCAGTACTTC. It is translated as CASRPVSGRTYEQYF.

This clone was observed a handful of times. The rearrangement joins TRBV4-1 to TRBJ2-7; D is unresolved. CDR3 size: 12 residues. Germline lookup yields CDR1 MGHRA and CDR2 YSYEKL. The V end was cut by 0 bases, the J end by 6 bases, with 6 bases between. CDR3 amino acids: CASSQDSFEQYF. In DNA, the CDR3 is TGCGCCAGCAGCCAAGACTCGTTCGAGCAGTACTTC.